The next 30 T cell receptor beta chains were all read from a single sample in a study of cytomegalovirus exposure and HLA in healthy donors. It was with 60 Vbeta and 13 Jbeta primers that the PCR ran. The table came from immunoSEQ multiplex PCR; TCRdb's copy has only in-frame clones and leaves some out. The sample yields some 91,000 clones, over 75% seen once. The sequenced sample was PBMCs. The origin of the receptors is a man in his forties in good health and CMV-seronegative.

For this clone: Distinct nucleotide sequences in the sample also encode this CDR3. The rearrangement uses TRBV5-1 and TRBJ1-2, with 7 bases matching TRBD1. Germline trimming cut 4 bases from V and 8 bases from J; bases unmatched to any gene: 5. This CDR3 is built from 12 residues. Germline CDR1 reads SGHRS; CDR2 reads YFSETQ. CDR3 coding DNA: TGCGCCAGCAGCCCAACAGGGGACGGCTACACCTTC. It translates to CASSPTGDGYTF.

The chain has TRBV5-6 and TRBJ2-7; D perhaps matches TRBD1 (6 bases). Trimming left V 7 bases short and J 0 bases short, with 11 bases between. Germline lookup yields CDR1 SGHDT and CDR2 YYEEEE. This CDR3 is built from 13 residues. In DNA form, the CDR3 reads TGTGCCAGCGGGCAGGGGAACTCCTACGAGCAGTACTTC. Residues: CASGQGNSYEQYF.

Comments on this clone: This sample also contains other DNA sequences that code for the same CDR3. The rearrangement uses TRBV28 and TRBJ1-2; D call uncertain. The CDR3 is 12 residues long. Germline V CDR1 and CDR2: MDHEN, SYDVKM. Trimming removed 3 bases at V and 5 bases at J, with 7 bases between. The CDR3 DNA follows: TGTGCCAGCAGTTTTAGAGGGTATGGCTACACCTTC. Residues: CASSFRGYGYTF.

The CDR3 DNA reads TGTGCCAGCAGTTTGGGGACTAGCGGGAGGGTCTACGAGCAGTACTTC. Translating gives CASSLGTSGRVYEQYF. This chain joins TRBV28 and TRBJ2-7; TRBD2 matches at 16 bases. Trimming removed 3 bases from V and 3 bases from J; junction bases left unmatched: 2. This CDR3 is built from 16 residues. The germline V gene encodes CDR1 MDHEN and CDR2 SYDVKM.

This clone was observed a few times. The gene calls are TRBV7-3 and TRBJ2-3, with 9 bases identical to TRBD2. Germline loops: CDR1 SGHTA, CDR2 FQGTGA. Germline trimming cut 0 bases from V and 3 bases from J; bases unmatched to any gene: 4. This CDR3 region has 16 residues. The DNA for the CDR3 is TGTGCCAGCAGCTTAACGGCGGGGGGGTGGACAGATACGCAGTATTTT. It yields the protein CASSLTAGGWTDTQYF.

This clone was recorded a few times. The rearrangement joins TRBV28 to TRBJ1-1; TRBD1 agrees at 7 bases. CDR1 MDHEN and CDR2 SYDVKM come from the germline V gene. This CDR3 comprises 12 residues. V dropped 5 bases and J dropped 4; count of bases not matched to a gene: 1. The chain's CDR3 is CASSAGGTEAFF. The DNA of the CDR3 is TGTGCCAGCAGTGCAGGGGGCACTGAAGCTTTCTTT.

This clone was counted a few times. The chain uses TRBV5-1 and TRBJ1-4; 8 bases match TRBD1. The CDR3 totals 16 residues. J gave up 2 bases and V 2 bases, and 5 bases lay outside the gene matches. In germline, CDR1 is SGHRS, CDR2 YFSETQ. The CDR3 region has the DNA TGCGCCAGCAGCTTCGACAGGGGATGGACTAATGAAAAACTGTTTTTT. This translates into CASSFDRGWTNEKLFF.

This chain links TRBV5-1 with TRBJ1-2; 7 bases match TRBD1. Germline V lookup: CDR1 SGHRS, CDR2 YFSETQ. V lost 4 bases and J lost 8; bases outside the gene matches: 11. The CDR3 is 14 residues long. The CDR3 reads CASSAGTAKSGYTF. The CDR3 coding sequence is TGCGCCAGCAGCGCGGGGACAGCGAAATCCGGCTACACCTTC.

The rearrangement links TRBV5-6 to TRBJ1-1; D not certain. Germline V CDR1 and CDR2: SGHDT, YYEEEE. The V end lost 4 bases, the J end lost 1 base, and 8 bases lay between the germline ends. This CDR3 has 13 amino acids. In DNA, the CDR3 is TGTGCCAGCAGCGCCACACGGAACACTGAAGCTTTCTTT. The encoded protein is CASSATRNTEAFF.

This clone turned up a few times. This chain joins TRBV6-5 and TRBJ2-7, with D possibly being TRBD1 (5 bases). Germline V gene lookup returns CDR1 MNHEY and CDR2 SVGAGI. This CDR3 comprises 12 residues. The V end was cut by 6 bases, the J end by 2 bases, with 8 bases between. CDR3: CASRQEPYEQYF. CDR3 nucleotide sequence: TGTGCCAGCAGACAGGAGCCCTACGAGCAGTACTTC.

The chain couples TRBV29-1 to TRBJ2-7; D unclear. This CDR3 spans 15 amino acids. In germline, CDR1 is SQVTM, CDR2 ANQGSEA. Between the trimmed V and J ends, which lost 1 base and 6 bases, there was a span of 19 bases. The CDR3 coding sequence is TGCAGCGTTGAAGGAGGAAGCCCATTCCCCCTCGAGCAGTACTTC. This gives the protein CSVEGGSPFPLEQYF.

The CDR3 region has the DNA TGTGCCAGCAGTCCGGGACTAGCGGGAGCGTTTACCTACGAGCAGTACTTC. Protein product: CASSPGLAGAFTYEQYF. The rearrangement links TRBV28 to TRBJ2-7; 14 bases match TRBD2. CDR3 length equals 17 residues. Germline V gene sequence: CDR1 MDHEN, CDR2 SYDVKM. V was clipped by 5 bases and J by 2 bases; unmatched bases: 8.

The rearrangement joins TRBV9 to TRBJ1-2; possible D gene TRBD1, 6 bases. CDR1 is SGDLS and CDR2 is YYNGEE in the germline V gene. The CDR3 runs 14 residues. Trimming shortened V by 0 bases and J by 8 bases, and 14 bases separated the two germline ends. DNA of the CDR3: TGTGCCAGCAGCGTAGGCCACAGGGTCGGAGGCTACACCTTC. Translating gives CASSVGHRVGGYTF.

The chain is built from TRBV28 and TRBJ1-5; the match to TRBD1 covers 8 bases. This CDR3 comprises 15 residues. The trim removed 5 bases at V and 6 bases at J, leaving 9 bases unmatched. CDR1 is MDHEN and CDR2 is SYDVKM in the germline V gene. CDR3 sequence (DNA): TGTGCCAGCAGTACGACCGACAGGGGTGTTCAGCCCCAGCATTTT. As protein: CASSTTDRGVQPQHF.

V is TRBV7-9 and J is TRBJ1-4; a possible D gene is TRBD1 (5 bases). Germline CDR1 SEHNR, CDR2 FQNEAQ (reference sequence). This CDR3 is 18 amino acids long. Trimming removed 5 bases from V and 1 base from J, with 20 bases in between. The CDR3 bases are TGTGCCAGCAGCCCCACCGAAAAGGGAAGGGGAACTAATGAAAAACTGTTTTTT. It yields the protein CASSPTEKGRGTNEKLFF.

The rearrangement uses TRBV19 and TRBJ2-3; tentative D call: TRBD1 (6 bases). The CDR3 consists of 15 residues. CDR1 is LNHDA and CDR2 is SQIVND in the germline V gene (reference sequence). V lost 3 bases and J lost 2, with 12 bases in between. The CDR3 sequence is CASSMGRGPTDTQYF. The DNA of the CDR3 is TGTGCCAGTAGTATGGGCAGGGGACCCACAGATACGCAGTATTTT.

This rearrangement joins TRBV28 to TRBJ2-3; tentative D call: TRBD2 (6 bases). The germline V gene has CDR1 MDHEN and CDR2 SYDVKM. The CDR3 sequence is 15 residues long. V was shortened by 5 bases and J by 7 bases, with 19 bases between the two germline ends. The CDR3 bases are TGTGCCAGCAGTCCCCGACGGGGGATATCAAATACGCAGTATTTT. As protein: CASSPRRGISNTQYF.

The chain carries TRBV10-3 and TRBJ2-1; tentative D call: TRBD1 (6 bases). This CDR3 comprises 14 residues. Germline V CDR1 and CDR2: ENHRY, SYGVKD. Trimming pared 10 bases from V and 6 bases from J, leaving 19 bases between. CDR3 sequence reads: CASLPDSPPNEQFF. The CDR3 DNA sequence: TGTGCCAGTCTTCCGGACAGTCCGCCCAATGAGCAGTTCTTC.

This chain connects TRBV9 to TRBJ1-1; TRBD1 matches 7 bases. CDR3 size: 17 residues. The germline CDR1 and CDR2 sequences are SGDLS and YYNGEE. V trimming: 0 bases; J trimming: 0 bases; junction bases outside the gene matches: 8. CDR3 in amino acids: CASSVDPPGGMNTEAFF. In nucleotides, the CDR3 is TGTGCCAGCAGCGTAGATCCTCCAGGGGGGATGAACACTGAAGCTTTCTTT.

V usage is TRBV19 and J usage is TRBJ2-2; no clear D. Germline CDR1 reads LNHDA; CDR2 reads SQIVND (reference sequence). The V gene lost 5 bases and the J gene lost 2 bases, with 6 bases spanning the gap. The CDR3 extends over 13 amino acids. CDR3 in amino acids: CASSGSNTGELFF. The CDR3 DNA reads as TGTGCCAGTAGTGGCTCCAACACCGGGGAGCTGTTTTTT.

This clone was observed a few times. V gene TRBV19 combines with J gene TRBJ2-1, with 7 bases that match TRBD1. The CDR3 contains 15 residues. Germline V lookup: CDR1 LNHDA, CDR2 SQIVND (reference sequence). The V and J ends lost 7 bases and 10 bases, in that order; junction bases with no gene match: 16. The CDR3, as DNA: TGTGCCAGTACGCATACAGGGGAGCCTCCGGTAGAGCAGTTCTTC. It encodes CASTHTGEPPVEQFF.

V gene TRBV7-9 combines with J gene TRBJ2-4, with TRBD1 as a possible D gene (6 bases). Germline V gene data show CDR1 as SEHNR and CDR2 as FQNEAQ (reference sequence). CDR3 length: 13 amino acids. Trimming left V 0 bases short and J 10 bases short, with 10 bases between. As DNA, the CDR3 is TGTGCCAGCAGCTTAGCGGGGGCAACTATTCAGTACTTC. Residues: CASSLAGATIQYF.

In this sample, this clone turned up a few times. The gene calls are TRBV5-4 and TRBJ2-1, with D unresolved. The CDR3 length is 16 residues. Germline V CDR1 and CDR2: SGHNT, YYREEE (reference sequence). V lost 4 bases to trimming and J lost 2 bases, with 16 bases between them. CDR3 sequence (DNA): TGTGCCAGCAGCATAAACGGGTTACGAACCTACAATGAGCAGTTCTTC. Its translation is CASSINGLRTYNEQFF.

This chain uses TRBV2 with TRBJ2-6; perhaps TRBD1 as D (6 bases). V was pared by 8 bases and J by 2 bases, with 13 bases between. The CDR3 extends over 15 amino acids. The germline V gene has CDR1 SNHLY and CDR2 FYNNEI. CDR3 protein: CASGGQRAGANVLTF. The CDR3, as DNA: TGTGCCAGCGGGGGCCAGAGAGCTGGGGCCAACGTCCTGACTTTC.

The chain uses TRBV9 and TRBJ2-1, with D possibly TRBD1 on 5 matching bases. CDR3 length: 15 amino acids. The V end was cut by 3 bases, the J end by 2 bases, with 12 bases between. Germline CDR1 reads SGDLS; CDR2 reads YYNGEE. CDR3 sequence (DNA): TGTGCCAGCAGCGCAACAGGTTTGACCTACAATGAGCAGTTCTTC. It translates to CASSATGLTYNEQFF.

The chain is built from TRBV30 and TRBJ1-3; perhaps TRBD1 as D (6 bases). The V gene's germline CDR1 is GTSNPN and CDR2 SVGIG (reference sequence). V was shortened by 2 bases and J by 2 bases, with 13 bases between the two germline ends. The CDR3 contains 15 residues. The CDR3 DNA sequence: TGTGCCTGGAGTATGACAGGAGGTGCTGGAAACACCATATATTTT. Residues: CAWSMTGGAGNTIYF.

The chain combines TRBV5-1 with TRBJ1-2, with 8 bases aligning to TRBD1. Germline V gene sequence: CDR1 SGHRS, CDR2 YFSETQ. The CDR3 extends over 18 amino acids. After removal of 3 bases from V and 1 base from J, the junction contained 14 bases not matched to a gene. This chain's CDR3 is CASSSIEQTGGNNYGYTF. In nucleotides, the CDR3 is TGCGCCAGCAGCTCGATAGAGCAAACAGGGGGAAATAACTATGGCTACACCTTC.

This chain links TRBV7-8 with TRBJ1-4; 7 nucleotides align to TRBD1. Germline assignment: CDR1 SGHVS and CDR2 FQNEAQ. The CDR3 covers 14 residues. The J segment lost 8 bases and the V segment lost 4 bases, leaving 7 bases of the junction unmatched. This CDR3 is CASSSQGREEKLFF. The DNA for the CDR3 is TGTGCCAGCAGCTCACAGGGGAGAGAAGAAAAACTGTTTTTT.

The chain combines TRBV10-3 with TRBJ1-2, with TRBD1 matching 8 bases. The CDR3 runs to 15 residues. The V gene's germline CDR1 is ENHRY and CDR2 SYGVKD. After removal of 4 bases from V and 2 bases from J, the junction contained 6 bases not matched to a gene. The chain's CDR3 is CAISGPTGANYGYTF. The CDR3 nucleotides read TGTGCCATCAGTGGGCCGACAGGGGCCAACTATGGCTACACCTTC.

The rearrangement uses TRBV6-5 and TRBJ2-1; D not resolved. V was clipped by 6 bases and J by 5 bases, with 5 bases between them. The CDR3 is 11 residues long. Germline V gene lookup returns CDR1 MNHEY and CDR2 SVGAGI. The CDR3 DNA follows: TGTGCCAGCAGCAATCACAATGAGCAGTTCTTC. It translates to CASSNHNEQFF.